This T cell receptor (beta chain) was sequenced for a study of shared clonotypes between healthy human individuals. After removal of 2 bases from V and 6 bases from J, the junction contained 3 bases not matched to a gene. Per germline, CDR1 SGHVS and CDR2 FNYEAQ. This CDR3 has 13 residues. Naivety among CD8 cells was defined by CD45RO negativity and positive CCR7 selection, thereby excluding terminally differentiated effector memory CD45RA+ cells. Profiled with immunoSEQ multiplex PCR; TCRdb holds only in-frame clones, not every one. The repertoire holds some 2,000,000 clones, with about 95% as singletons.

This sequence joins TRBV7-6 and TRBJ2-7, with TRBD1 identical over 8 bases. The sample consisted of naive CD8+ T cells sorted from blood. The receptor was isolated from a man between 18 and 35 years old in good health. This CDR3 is CASSLTTGGEQYF. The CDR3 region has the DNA TGTGCCAGCAGCTTAACCACAGGGGGCGAGCAGTACTTC.